This T cell receptor beta chain appears in the sequencing data of a study of blood T cell repertoires in COVID-19. The authors' processing: Cell counts per sample came from amplifying reference gene primers. Sequencing was performed with immunoSEQ multiplex PCR; in TCRdb, only in-frame clones are kept and a portion is missing. V, J and clone size are taken as reported in that table, and D and trimming were inferred from the DNA itself. The table has some 340,000 clones, roughly nine tenths seen once. Self-reported history from a screening survey and questionnaire set each donor's cohort. This CDR3 contains 15 residues. Germline V gives CDR1 SGHTA, CDR2 FQGNSA. V was pared by 0 bases and J by 7 bases, with 0 bases of the junction left unmatched.

Sequenced: PBMCs or T cells enriched from blood (not recorded which). This TCR derives from a woman in her thirties who had been exposed to COVID-19. The chain couples TRBV7-2 to TRBJ2-1; TRBD2 matches 13 bases. CDR3 in amino acids: CASSLAGLAGNEQFF. CDR3 in DNA: TGTGCCAGCAGCTTAGCGGGACTAGCGGGGAATGAGCAGTTCTTC. The whole variable domain, filled in from reference TRBV7-2 and TRBJ2-1, reads GAGVSQSPSNKVTEKGKDVELRCDPISGHTALYWYRQSLGQGLEFLIYFQGNSAPDKSGLPSDRFSAERTGGSVSTLTIQRTQQEDSAVYLCASSLAGLAGNEQFFGPGTRLTVL.